This is a list of T cell receptor beta chains from one sample in a study of vaccination and CD4 T cells after COVID-19. No antigen is known for these receptors. Using its own MiXCR run on the PCR reads, TCRdb lists one record per CDR3 protein. The table includes roughly 15,000 distinct CDR3 sequences, about 60% detected once. The sample taken for sequencing was CD4+ T cells from blood, cultured in vitro. These receptors originate from a human donor who had recovered from COVID-19. The CDR3 runs from the conserved cysteine through the conserved F or W. Each record gives: J gene, V gene, CDR3 protein.

J: TRBJ2-4
V: TRBV7-2
CDR3: CASSRLSLVRAKNIQYF

J: TRBJ2-5
V: TRBV24-1
CDR3: CATQRPGQETQYF

J: TRBJ2-7
V: TRBV6-5
CDR3: CASSYPPAYEQYF

J: TRBJ2-7
V: TRBV6-1
CDR3: CASRELADSYEQYF

J: TRBJ2-7
V: TRBV7-3
CDR3: CASSSGPEGSYEQYF

J: TRBJ1-1
V: TRBV18
CDR3: CASSPNTGDTEAFF

J: TRBJ2-7
V: TRBV2
CDR3: CASSVREYYEQYF

J: TRBJ2-3
V: TRBV6-5
CDR3: CASSYSLLLIDTQYF

J: TRBJ1-4
V: TRBV24-1
CDR3: CATSDAGTEKLFF

J: TRBJ1-2
V: TRBV6-5
CDR3: CASSYNLGQGGGYTF

J: TRBJ2-3
V: TRBV20-1
CDR3: CSALREGTDTQYF

J: TRBJ1-6
V: TRBV6-5
CDR3: CASSYGPAGRDSPLHF

J: TRBJ2-7
V: TRBV6-1
CDR3: CASSLPDRPYEQYF

J: TRBJ1-2
V: TRBV7-9
CDR3: CASSSRDSYGYTF

J: TRBJ1-5
V: TRBV30
CDR3: CAWSTRSWRNQPQHF

J: TRBJ1-5
V: TRBV2
CDR3: CASSEAAPGQGDYQPQHF

J: TRBJ2-3
V: TRBV11-2
CDR3: CASSSRGDTQYF

J: TRBJ2-1
V: TRBV7-9
CDR3: CASSLGRAEQFF

J: TRBJ1-1
V: TRBV5-5
CDR3: CASSSKGGIRNTEAFF

J: TRBJ2-3
V: TRBV27
CDR3: CASSSQTSGRYTDTQYF

J: TRBJ2-7
V: TRBV7-3
CDR3: CASSREAGDSYEQYF

J: TRBJ2-6
V: TRBV7-9
CDR3: CASSPRDYQSGANVLTF

J: TRBJ2-1
V: TRBV2
CDR3: CASSARGTFRNEQFF